This T cell receptor beta chain was obtained from a study of T cell repertoires in cytomegalovirus infection. Study-level background: Recently identified HLA-C-restricted CMV epitopes were among the peptides used. TCR beta signatures that were public indicated CMV infection and matching HLA type. Notes on the study in general: CMV-specific TCR beta clonotypes restricted by HLA-C were the ones dominating the ex vivo response.

Each CDR3 protein gets one entry after TCRdb re-called the reads with MiXCR. The profile shows roughly 990,000 distinct CDR3 sequences, around 30% of them singletons. Germline V lookup: CDR1 MNHEY, CDR2 SVGAGI. The CDR3 is made up of 15 amino acids. V lost 2 bases to trimming and J lost 0 bases; unmatched junction nucleotides: 1. This clonotype was recorded at least ten times. The antigen remains unidentified. This chain joins TRBV6-5 and TRBJ2-3; 8 nucleotides align to TRBD1. The sample consisted of cultured CD8+ T cells from PBMCs, taken from culture after CMV antigen stimulation. This receptor was identified in a human donor in good health (CMV status not recorded). Some clones in this sample may be carry-over from other donors' samples. The CDR3 sequence is CASSYTGGSTDTQYF. CDR3 bases: TGTGCCAGCAGTTACACAGGGGGTAGCACAGATACGCAGTATTTT.